This T cell receptor beta chain emerged from a study of response to subunit inactivated influenza vaccine. Overall study findings and caveats: Researchers suggested that each seasonal influenza vaccination recruits few new T cells.

In regard to this clonotype: Its antigen is as yet unknown.

TCRdb fed the RT-PCR reads into MiXCR, producing one record per CDR3 protein. The repertoire has under 950,000 distinct CDR3 sequences, around 20% of them found once; the top ten carry roughly 10%. This sample comprised PBMCs from blood, obtained approximately 5 days after vaccination. This sequence originates from a man in his fifties or sixties who received an inactivated influenza vaccine.

The CDR3 is CASSRYCSTYEQYF. As DNA, the CDR3 is TGCGCCAGCAGTCGGTACTGTAGTACCTACGAGCAGTACTTC. This rearrangement joins TRBV23-1 to TRBJ2-7; no firm D call. TRBV23-1 is known as an ORF, though its function is uncertain. The CDR3 contains 14 residues. V lost 4 bases and J lost 2, with 12 bases in between.